This TCR beta chain originates from a study of blood T cells in healthy people across ages. Primers used in a second PCR of roughly 6 to 11 cycles were a sample-barcoded 5' primer and a J-beta primer mix. Each cDNA molecule received a tag from a template-switch adaptor that had 12 random nucleotides. TCRdb re-analysed the 5' RACE reads in MiXCR, keeping a single row per CDR3 protein. The repertoire holds around 800,000 distinct CDR3 sequences, 20% to 30% seen once, with less than 3.5% in the top ten. The germline V gene encodes CDR1 SGHRS and CDR2 YFSETQ. CDR3 length equals 15 residues. This clonotype was counted between two and nine times. This sample was also put to use in a study of T cells of mothers and their children.

The rearrangement uses TRBV5-1 and TRBJ2-4; D gene ambiguous. The DNA end is more similar to TRBJ2-1, so the J call may be wrong. The receptor comes from a boy aged 10-17 years in good health. The material sequenced was blood. This CDR3 reads CASSPVPLRDNEQFF. The DNA for the CDR3 is TGCGCCAGCAGTCCGGTGCCACTAAGAGACAATGAGCAGTTCTTC.